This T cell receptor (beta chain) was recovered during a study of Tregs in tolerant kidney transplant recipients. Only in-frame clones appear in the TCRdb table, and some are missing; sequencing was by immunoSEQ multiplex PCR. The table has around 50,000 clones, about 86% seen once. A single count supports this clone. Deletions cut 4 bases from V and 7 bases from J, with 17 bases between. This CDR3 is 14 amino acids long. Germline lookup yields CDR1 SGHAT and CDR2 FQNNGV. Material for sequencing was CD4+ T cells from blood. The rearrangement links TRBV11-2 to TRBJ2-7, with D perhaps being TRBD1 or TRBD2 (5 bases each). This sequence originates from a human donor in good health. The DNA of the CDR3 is TGTGCCAGCAGCTCGATCCGGGACGGGATTGAGCAGTACTTC. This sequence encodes CASSSIRDGIEQYF.